These 5 T cell receptor beta chains originate from one sample sequenced in a study of vaccination effects on CD4 cells after COVID-19. Pools of viral peptides were used by the ViraFEST assay to expand antigen-specific CD4+ T cells ahead of sequencing. With approximately 9 days of culture completed, CD4+ T cells were isolated. The person had PCR-confirmed SARS-CoV-2 infection between March and December 2020. What these receptors recognize is not known. Clones were read by immunoSEQ multiplex PCR, and TCRdb kept only the in-frame ones, dropping some. The sample lists some 40,000 clones, roughly 73% occurring once. Specimen: CD4+ T cells from PBMCs cultured with a peptide pool, collected before COVID-19 vaccination. The receptors shown here come from a human donor who had a prior SARS-CoV-2 infection.

V is TRBV6-4 and J is TRBJ2-3, with no clear D. The V gene lost 2 bases and the J gene lost 4 bases, with 7 bases spanning the gap. Germline V gives CDR1 MRHNA, CDR2 SNTAGT. This CDR3 is built from 13 residues. The CDR3 DNA follows: TGTGCCAGCAGTGACACAATTGCAGATACGCAGTATTTT. Protein product: CASSDTIADTQYF.

This sequence joins TRBV5-6 and TRBJ1-1; TRBD1 is a possible D gene (6 bases). Germline lookup yields CDR1 SGHDT and CDR2 YYEEEE. Trimming removed 1 base from V and 3 bases from J, with 13 bases in between. The CDR3 runs to 15 residues. The chain's CDR3 is CASSLSWGRDTEAFF. CDR3 bases: TGTGCCAGCAGCTTGAGTTGGGGGCGCGACACTGAAGCTTTCTTT. Combining the CDR3 with reference TRBV5-6 and TRBJ1-1 gives the whole variable domain DAGVTQSPTHLIKTRGQQVTLRCSPKSGHDTVSWYQQALGQGPQFIFQYYEEEERQRGNFPDRFSGHQFPNYSSELNVNALLLGDSALYLCASSLSWGRDTEAFFGQGTRLTVV.

This clone was recorded a few times. The chain employs TRBV30 and TRBJ1-5; D is unresolved. The CDR3 has 17 residues. Germline loops: CDR1 GTSNPN, CDR2 SVGIG (reference sequence). Trimming cost V 3 bases and J 7 bases, with 25 bases left between them. CDR3 loop: CAWSSGRRPGREQPQHF. CDR3 DNA sequence: TGTGCCTGGAGCTCGGGTAGGAGGCCCGGAAGGGAGCAGCCCCAGCATTTT.

The chain has TRBV5-1 and TRBJ2-7, with 9 bases identical to TRBD2. With 4 bases clipped from V and 2 bases from J, the junction kept 7 bases outside the gene matches. The CDR3 totals 15 residues. Looked up from germline, CDR1 is SGHRS and CDR2 is YFSETQ. The CDR3 loop is CASSPKTSGAYEQYF. Here the CDR3 DNA reads TGCGCCAGCAGCCCGAAGACTAGCGGTGCCTACGAGCAGTACTTC.

The chain links TRBV9 to TRBJ1-1; the D is unclear. V was clipped by 2 bases and J by 1 base, with 6 bases between them. Germline CDR1 and CDR2: SGDLS and YYNGEE. CDR3 length: 13 amino acids. CDR3 sequence: CASSVRQNTEAFF. The CDR3 DNA is TGTGCCAGCAGCGTCCGACAGAACACTGAAGCTTTCTTT.